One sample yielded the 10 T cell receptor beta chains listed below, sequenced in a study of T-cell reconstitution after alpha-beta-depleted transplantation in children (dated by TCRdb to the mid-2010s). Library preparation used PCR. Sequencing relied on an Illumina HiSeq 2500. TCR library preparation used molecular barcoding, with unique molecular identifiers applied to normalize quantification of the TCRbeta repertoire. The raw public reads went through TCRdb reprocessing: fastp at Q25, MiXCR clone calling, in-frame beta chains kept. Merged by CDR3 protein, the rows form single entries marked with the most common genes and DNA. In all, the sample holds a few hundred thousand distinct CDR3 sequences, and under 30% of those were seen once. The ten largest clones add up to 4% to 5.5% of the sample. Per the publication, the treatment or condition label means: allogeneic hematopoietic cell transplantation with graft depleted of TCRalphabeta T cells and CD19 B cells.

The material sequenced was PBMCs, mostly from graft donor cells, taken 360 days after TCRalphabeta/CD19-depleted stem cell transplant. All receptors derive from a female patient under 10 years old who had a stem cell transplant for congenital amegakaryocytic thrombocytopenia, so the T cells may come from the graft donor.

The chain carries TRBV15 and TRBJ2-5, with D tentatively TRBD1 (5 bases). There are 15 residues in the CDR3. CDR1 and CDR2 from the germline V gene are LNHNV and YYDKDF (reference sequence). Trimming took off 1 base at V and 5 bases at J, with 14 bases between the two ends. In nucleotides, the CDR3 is TGTGCCACCAGCAGAGTCAGGGAATTTGGGGAGACCCAGTACTTC. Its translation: CATSRVREFGETQYF.

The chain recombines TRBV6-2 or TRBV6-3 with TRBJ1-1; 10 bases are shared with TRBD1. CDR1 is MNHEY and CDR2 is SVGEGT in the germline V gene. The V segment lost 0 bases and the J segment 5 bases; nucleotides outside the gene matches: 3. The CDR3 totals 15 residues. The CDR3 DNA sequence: TGTGCCAGCAGTTACTCGGGACAGGGGCGGACTGAAGCTTTCTTT. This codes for CASSYSGQGRTEAFF.

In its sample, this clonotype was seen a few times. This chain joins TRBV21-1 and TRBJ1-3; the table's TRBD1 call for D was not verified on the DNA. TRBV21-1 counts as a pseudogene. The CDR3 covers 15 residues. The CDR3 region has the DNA TGTGCCAGCTTTCACAGGACGGTCTCTGGAAACACCATATATTTT. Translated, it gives CASFHRTVSGNTIYF.

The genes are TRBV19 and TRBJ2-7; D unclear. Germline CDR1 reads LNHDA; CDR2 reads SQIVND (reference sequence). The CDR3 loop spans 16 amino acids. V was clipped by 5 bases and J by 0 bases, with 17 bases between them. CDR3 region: CASSQTLQTLSYEQYF. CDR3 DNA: TGTGCCAGTAGTCAAACCCTACAGACACTCTCCTACGAGCAGTACTTC. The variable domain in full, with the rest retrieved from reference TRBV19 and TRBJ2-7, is DGGITQSPKYLFRKEGQNVTLSCEQNLNHDAMYWYRQDPGQGLRLIYYSQIVNDFQKGDIAEGYSVSREKKESFPLTVTSAQKNPTAFYLCASSQTLQTLSYEQYFGPGTRLTVT.

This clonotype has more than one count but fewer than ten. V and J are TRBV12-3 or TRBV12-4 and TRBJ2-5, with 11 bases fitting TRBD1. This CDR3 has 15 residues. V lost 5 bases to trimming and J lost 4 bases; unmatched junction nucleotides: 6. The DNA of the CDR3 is TGTGCCAGCAGTGCGTCCGGGACAGGGGGAGAGACCCAGTACTTC. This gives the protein CASSASGTGGETQYF.

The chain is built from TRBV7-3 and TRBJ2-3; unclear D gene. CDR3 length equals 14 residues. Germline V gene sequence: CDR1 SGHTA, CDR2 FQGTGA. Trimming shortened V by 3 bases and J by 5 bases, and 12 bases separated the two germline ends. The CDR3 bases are TGTGCCAGCAGCTTCGACGGCCGCAGAGATACGCAGTATTTT. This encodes CASSFDGRRDTQYF.

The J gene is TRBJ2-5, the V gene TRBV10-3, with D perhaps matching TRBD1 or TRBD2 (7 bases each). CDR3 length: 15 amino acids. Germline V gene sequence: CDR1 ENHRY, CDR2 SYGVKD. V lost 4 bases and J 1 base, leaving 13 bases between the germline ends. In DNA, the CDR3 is TGTGCCATCAGTGTGGCAGGGGGGGGCCAAGAGACCCAGTACTTC. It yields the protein CAISVAGGGQETQYF.

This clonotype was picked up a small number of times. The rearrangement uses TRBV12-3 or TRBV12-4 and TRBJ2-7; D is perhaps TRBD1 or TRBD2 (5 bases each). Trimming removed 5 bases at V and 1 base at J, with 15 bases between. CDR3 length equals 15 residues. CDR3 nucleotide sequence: TGTGCCAGCAGTCCGCCGCGAGGGGTTTCCTACGAGCAGTACTTC. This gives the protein CASSPPRGVSYEQYF.

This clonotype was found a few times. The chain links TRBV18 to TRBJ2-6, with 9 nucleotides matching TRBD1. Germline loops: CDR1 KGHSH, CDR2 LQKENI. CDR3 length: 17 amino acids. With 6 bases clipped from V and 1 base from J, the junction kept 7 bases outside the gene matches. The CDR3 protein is CASSRDRVESGANVLTF. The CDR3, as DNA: TGTGCCAGCTCCCGGGACAGGGTAGAATCTGGGGCCAACGTCCTGACTTTC.

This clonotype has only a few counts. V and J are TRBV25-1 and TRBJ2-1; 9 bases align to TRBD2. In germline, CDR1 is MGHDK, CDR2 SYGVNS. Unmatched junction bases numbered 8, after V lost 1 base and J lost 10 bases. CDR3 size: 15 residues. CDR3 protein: CASSEWGLAPREQFF. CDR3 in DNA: TGTGCCAGCAGTGAATGGGGACTAGCCCCGAGGGAGCAGTTCTTC.